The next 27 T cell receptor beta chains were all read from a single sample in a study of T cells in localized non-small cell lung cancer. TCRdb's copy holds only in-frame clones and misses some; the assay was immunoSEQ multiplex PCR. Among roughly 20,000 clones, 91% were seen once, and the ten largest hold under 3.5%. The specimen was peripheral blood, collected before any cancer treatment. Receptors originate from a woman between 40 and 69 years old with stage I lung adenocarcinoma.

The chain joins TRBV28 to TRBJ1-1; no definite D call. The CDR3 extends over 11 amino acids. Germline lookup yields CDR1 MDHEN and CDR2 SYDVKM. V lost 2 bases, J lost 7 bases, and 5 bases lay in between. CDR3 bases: TGTGCCAGCAGTTTACTGGGTGAAGCTTTCTTT. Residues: CASSLLGEAFF.

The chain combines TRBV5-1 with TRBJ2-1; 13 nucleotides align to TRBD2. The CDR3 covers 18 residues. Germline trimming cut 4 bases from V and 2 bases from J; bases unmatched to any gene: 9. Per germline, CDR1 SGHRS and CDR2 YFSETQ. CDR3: CASSVALAGGQAYNEQFF. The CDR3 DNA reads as TGCGCCAGCAGCGTAGCACTAGCGGGGGGGCAGGCCTACAATGAGCAGTTCTTC.

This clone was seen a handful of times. The CDR3 DNA sequence: TGTGCCAGCAGCCGGGGCGAGAACACTGAAGCTTTCTTT. Protein sequence: CASSRGENTEAFF. V and J are TRBV7-8 and TRBJ1-1, with D possibly TRBD1 on 5 matching bases. Germline-derived CDR1 and CDR2 are SGHVS and FQNEAQ. The CDR3 spans 13 residues. V was clipped by 5 bases and J by 1 base, with 8 bases between them.

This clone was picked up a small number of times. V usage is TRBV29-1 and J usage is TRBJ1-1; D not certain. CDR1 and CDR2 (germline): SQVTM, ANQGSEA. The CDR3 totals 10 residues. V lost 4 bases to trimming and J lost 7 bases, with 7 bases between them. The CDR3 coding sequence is TGCAGCGTTGCGGATGGTGAAGCTTTCTTT. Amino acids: CSVADGEAFF.

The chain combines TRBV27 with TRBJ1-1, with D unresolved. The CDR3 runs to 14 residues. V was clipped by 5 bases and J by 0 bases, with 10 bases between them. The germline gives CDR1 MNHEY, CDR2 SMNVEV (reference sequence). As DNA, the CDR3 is TGTGCCAGCAGTCCGGCGGGGATGAACACTGAAGCTTTCTTT. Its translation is CASSPAGMNTEAFF.

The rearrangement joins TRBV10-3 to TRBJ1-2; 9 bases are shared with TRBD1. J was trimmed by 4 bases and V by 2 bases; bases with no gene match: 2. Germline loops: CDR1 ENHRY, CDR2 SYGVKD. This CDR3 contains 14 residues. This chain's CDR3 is CAISEDRGSYGYTF. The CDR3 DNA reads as TGTGCCATCAGTGAGGACAGGGGGAGCTATGGCTACACCTTC.

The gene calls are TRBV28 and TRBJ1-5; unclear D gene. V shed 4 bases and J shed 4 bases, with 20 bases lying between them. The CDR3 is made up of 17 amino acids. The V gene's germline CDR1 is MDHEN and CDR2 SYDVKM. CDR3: CASSSPTMTGINQPQHF. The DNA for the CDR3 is TGTGCCAGCAGTTCGCCTACGATGACGGGAATAAATCAGCCCCAGCATTTT.

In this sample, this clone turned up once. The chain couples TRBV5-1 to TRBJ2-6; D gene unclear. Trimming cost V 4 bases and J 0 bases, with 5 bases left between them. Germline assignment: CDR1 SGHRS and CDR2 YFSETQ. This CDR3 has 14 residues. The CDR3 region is CASSPRSGANVLTF. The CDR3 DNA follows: TGCGCCAGCAGCCCACGCTCTGGGGCCAACGTCCTGACTTTC.

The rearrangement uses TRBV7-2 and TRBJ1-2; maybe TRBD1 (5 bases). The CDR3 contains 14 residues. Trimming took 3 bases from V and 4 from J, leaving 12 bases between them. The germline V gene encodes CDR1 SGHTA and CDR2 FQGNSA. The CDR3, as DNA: TGTGCCAGCAGCTTGGGACGGGAGAGCTATGGCTACACCTTC. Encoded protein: CASSLGRESYGYTF.

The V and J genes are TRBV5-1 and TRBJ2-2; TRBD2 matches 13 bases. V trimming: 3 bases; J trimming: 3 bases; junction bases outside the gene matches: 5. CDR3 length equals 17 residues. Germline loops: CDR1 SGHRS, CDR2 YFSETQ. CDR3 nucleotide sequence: TGCGCCAGCAGCTCAGGACTAGCGGGGGACTACACCGGGGAGCTGTTTTTT. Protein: CASSSGLAGDYTGELFF.

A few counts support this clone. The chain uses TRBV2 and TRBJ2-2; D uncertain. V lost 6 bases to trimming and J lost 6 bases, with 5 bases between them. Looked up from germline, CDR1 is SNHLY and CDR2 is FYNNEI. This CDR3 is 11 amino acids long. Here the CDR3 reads CASRQPGELFF. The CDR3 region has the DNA TGTGCCAGCAGACAGCCCGGGGAGCTGTTTTTT.

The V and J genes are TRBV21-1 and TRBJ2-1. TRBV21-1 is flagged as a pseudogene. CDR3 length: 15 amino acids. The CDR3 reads CAGSETAINYNEQFF. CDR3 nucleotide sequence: TGTGCCGGGTCCGAGACGGCTATTAATTACAATGAGCAGTTCTTC.

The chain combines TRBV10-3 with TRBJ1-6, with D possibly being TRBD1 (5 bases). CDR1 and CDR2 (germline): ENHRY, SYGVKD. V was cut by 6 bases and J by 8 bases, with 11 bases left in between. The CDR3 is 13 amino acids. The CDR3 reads CAIRVEQDSPLHF. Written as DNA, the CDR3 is TGTGCCATCAGGGTGGAACAGGATTCACCCCTCCACTTT.

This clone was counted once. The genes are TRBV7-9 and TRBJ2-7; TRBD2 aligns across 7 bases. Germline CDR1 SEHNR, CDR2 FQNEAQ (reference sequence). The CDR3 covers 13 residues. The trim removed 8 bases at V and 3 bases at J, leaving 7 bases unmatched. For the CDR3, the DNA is TGTGCCAGCGGGGGGGATATAGACTACGAGCAGTACTTC. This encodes CASGGDIDYEQYF. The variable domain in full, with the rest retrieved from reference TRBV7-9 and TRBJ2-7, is DTGVSQNPRHKITKRGQNVTFRCDPISEHNRLYWYRQTLGQGPEFLTYFQNEAQLEKSRLLSDRFSAERPKGSFSTLEIQRTEQGDSAMYLCASGGDIDYEQYFGPGTRLTVT.

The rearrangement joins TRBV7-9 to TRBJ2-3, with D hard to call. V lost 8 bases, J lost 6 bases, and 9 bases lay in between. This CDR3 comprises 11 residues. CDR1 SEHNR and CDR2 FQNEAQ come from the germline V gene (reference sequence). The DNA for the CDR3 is TGTGCCAGCGGTACGGCGGATACGCAGTATTTT. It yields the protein CASGTADTQYF.

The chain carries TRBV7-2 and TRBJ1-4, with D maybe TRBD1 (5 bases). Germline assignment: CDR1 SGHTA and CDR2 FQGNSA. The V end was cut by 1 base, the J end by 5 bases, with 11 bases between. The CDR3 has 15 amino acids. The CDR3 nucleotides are TGTGCCAGCAGCTTAGACGCGGGGCTAAATGAAAAACTGTTTTTT. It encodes CASSLDAGLNEKLFF.

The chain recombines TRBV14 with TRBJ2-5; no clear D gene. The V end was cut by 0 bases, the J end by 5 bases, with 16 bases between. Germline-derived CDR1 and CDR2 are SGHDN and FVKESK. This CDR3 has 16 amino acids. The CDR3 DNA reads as TGTGCCAGCAGCCAAGATCGTCTAGTCCTAGGGGAGACCCAGTACTTC. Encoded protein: CASSQDRLVLGETQYF.

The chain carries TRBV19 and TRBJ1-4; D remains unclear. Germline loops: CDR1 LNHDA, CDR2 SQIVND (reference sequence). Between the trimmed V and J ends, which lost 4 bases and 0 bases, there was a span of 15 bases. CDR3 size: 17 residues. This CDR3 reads CASSKDAIRPTNEKLFF. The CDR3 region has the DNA TGTGCCAGTAGTAAAGACGCGATCAGACCAACTAATGAAAAACTGTTTTTT.

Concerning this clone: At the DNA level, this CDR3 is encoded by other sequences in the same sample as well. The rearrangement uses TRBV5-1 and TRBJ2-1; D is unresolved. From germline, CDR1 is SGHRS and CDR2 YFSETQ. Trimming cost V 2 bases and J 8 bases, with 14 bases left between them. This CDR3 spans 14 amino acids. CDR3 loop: CASSLAPDYDEQFF. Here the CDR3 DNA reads TGCGCCAGCAGCTTAGCGCCGGATTACGATGAGCAGTTCTTC.

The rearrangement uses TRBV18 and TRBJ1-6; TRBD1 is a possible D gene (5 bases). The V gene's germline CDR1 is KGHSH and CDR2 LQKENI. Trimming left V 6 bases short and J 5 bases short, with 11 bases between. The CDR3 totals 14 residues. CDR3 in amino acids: CASSPTEDNSPLHF. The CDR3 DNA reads TGTGCCAGCTCTCCGACAGAGGATAATTCACCCCTCCACTTT.

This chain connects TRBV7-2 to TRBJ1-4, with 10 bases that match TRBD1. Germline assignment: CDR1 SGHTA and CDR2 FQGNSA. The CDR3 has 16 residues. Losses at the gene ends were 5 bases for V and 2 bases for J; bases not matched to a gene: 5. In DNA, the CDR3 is TGTGCCAGCAGCCCGGACAGGGGGTATACTAATGAAAAACTGTTTTTT. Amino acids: CASSPDRGYTNEKLFF.

This chain's CDR3 is CASRDRAQETQYF. The CDR3 DNA reads TGTGCCAGTCGAGACAGGGCCCAAGAGACCCAGTACTTC. The chain recombines TRBV19 with TRBJ2-5; 7 positions agree with TRBD1. The CDR3 spans 13 residues. Germline V gene sequence: CDR1 LNHDA, CDR2 SQIVND (reference sequence). V was clipped by 8 bases and J by 1 base; unmatched bases: 4.

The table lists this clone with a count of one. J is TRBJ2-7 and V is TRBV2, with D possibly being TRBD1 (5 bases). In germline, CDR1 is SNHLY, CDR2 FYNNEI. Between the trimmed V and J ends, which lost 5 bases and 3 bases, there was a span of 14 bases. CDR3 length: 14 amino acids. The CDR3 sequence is CASSSTEENYEQYF. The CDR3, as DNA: TGTGCCAGCAGTTCGACAGAGGAGAACTACGAGCAGTACTTC.

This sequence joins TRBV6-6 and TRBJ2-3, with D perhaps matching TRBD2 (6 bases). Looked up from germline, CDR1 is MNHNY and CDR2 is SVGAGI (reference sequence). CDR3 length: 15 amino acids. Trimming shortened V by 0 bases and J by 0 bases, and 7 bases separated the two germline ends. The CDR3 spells CASSYSGTSTDTQYF. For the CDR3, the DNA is TGTGCCAGCAGTTACTCCGGGACTAGCACAGATACGCAGTATTTT.

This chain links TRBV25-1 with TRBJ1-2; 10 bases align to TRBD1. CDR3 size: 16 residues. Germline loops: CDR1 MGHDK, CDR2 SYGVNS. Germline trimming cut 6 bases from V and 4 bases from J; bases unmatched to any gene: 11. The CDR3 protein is CASSSDRRTGGYGYTF. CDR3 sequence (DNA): TGTGCCAGCAGCAGTGACCGTCGGACAGGGGGCTATGGCTACACCTTC.

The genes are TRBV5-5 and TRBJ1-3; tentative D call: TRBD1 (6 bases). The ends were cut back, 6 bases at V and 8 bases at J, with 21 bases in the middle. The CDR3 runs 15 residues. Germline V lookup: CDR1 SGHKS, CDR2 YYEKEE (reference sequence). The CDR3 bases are TGTGCCAGCACCCTAGACATACAGGGTGGTGACACCATATATTTT. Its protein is CASTLDIQGGDTIYF. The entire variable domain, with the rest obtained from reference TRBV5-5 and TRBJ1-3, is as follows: DAGVTQSPTHLIKTRGQQVTLRCSPISGHKSVSWYQQVLGQGPQFIFQYYEKEERGRGNFPDRFSARQFPNYSSELNVNALLLGDSALYLCASTLDIQGGDTIYFGEGSWLTVV.

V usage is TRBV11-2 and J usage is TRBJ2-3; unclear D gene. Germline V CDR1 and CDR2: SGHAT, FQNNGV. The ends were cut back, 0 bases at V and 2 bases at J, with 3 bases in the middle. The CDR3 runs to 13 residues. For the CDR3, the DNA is TGTGCCAGCAGCTTAGACGACACAGATACGCAGTATTTT. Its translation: CASSLDDTDTQYF.